Below, one T cell receptor beta chain is given with its context. Germline V lookup: CDR1 LNHDA, CDR2 SQIVND (reference sequence). The CDR3 is made up of 14 amino acids. J was trimmed by 8 bases and V by 7 bases; bases with no gene match: 11. The sample belongs to a study of Tregs in tolerant kidney transplant recipients. This table comes from immunoSEQ multiplex PCR, and its TCRdb copy is limited to in-frame clones, with some not included. The top ten hold approximately 0.5% of the sample, which has tens of thousands of clones, roughly 93% seen once. Unstimulated regulatory T cells (CD4+CD25+CD127-), CD4+CD25- non-regulatory cells, CD4 and CD8 cells were FACS-sorted from thawed PBMCs.

The chain joins TRBV19 to TRBJ2-1; 7 bases map to TRBD2. The source was CD4+ T cells from blood, collected before the transplant. The sequence was collected from a human donor who received a combined kidney and bone marrow transplant. The CDR3 DNA reads TGTGCCAGTAACCAACTAGCGACCCAGGATGAGCAGTTCTTC. This translates into CASNQLATQDEQFF. Variable domain in full (rest from reference TRBV19 and TRBJ2-1): DGGITQSPKYLFRKEGQNVTLSCEQNLNHDAMYWYRQDPGQGLRLIYYSQIVNDFQKGDIAEGYSVSREKKESFPLTVTSAQKNPTAFYLCASNQLATQDEQFFGPGTRLTVL.